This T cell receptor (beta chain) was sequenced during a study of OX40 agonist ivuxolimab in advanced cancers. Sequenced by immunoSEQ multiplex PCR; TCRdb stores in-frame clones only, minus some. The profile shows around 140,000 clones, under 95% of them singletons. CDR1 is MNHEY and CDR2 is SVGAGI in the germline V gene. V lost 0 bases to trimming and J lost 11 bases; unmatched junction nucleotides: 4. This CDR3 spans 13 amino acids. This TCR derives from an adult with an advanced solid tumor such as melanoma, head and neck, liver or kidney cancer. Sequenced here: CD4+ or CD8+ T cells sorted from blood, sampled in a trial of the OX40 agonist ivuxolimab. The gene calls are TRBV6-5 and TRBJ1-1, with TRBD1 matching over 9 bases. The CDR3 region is CASSYSTGGLAFF. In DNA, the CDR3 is TGTGCCAGCAGTTACTCGACAGGGGGTCTCGCTTTCTTT.